This is a list of T cell receptor beta chains from one sample in a study of immune cell composition in non-small cell lung cancer. Profiled with immunoSEQ multiplex PCR; TCRdb holds only in-frame clones, not every one. This sample yields about 3,100 clones, of which over 70% are seen a single time; under 30% belongs to the top ten. The sample was non-adjacent lung tissue. These receptors were obtained from a human donor with non-small cell lung cancer. CDR3s include the opening cysteine and the closing phenylalanine or tryptophan. Fields, in order: J gene, clone size, D gene, V gene, CDR3 protein, CDR3 DNA. A D gene is named only where the DNA matches it firmly. Rows may omit the clone size; those that give it use once, few, many or a size class.

TRBJ2-5,NA,TRBD2,TRBV2,CASSETSGVGGGRTQYF,TGTGCCAGCAGTGAGACTAGCGGGGTGGGAGGGGGGCGGACCCAGTACTTC
TRBJ2-3,NA,NA,TRBV7-2,CASSSPLREPSTDTQYF,TGTGCCAGCAGCTCCCCCCTGAGGGAACCTAGCACAGATACGCAGTATTTT
TRBJ2-7,once,NA,TRBV6-1,CASSDRRGYEQYF,TGTGCCAGCAGTGATCGCAGGGGTTACGAGCAGTACTTC
TRBJ2-7,NA,NA,TRBV18,CASSPAEYEQYF,TGTGCCAGCTCACCTGCGGAGTACGAGCAGTACTTC
TRBJ2-7,NA,TRBD2,TRBV5-6,CASSVGGFYEQYF,TGTGCCAGCAGCGTCGGGGGGTTTTACGAGCAGTACTTC
TRBJ2-1,NA,TRBD2,TRBV11-3,CASSLVAGGEQFF,TGTGCCAGCAGCTTAGTAGCGGGGGGTGAGCAGTTCTTC
TRBJ1-1,NA,TRBD1,TRBV7-2,CASSRGTENTEAFF,TGTGCCAGCAGCCGCGGGACAGAGAACACTGAAGCTTTCTTT
TRBJ2-3,NA,TRBD2,TRBV4-2,CASSQGLAGARILHDTQYF,TGTGCCAGCAGCCAAGGACTAGCGGGGGCCCGCATATTACATGATACGCAGTATTTT
TRBJ1-4,NA,NA,TRBV6-1,CASVPTGPTEKLFF,TGTGCCAGCGTTCCGACAGGACCTACTGAAAAACTGTTTTTT
TRBJ2-3,NA,TRBD2,TRBV5-1,CASSELAGRTDTQYF,TGCGCCAGCAGCGAACTAGCGGGGAGAACAGATACGCAGTATTTT
TRBJ2-1,NA,TRBD2,TRBV9,CASSPSGRASYNEQFF,TGTGCCAGCAGCCCTAGCGGGAGGGCCTCCTACAATGAGCAGTTCTTC
TRBJ2-1,NA,NA,TRBV11-2,CASSSGPSVDNEQFF,TGTGCCAGCAGCTCGGGTCCCTCCGTAGACAATGAGCAGTTCTTC
TRBJ2-3,NA,NA,TRBV6-6,CASSYWTVTRDTQYF,TGTGCCAGCAGTTACTGGACAGTAACCCGAGATACGCAGTATTTT
TRBJ1-5,NA,TRBD1,TRBV15,CATSEGGTGNNQPQHF,TGTGCCACCAGCGAGGGGGGGACAGGGAACAATCAGCCCCAGCATTTT
TRBJ2-1,NA,NA,TRBV5-4,CASSPDWSEQFF,TGTGCCAGCAGCCCTGACTGGAGTGAGCAGTTCTTC
TRBJ2-3,NA,TRBD2,TRBV4-3,CASSQELAGGPADTQYF,TGCGCCAGCAGCCAAGAATTAGCGGGAGGGCCGGCAGATACGCAGTATTTT
TRBJ2-5,NA,NA,TRBV5-4,CASSSLATETQYF,TGTGCCAGCAGCTCTCTAGCGACAGAGACCCAGTACTTC
TRBJ1-1,NA,NA,TRBV29-1,CSVERGENTEAFF,TGCAGCGTTGAACGGGGGGAGAACACTGAAGCTTTCTTT
TRBJ2-5,few,TRBD1,TRBV5-1,CASSGDTGGQETQYF,TGCGCCAGCAGCGGCGACACAGGGGGACAAGAGACCCAGTACTTC
TRBJ2-1,NA,TRBD2,TRBV6-5,CASSYTGLEVDEQFF,TGTGCCAGCAGTTACACGGGACTAGAGGTCGATGAGCAGTTCTTC
TRBJ1-1,NA,NA,TRBV6-5,CASSRGMRDTEAFF,TGTGCCAGCAGTAGGGGGATGAGGGACACTGAAGCTTTCTTT
TRBJ1-1,NA,NA,TRBV1,CTSSQQGAGTEAFF,TGCACCAGCAGCCAGCAGGGGGCCGGGACTGAAGCTTTCTTT
TRBJ2-3,NA,NA,TRBV6-1,CASSDYRRGDTQYF,TGTGCCAGCAGTGATTATAGGCGGGGAGATACGCAGTATTTT
TRBJ1-1,NA,NA,TRBV19,CASSSPGWGNTEAFF,TGTGCCAGTAGTAGTCCAGGGTGGGGGAACACTGAAGCTTTCTTT
TRBJ1-1,medium-sized,NA,TRBV7-2,CASSPYRNTEAFF,TGTGCCAGCAGCCCCTACAGGAACACTGAAGCTTTCTTT
TRBJ1-4,NA,TRBD1,TRBV29-1,CSGGTGTGLEKLFF,TGCAGCGGGGGTACCGGGACAGGGCTTGAAAAACTGTTTTTT
TRBJ2-1,few,NA,TRBV7-6,CASSPSFLGGVNDEQFF,TGTGCCAGCAGCCCCTCTTTTTTGGGCGGGGTAAATGATGAGCAGTTCTTC
TRBJ2-5,NA,TRBD2,TRBV5-4,CASSQAPSGLQETQYF,TGTGCCAGCAGCCAAGCACCTAGCGGGCTCCAAGAGACCCAGTACTTC
TRBJ1-5,NA,NA,TRBV6-6,CASRPRTMNQPQHF,TGTGCCAGCAGACCCCGGACAATGAATCAGCCCCAGCATTTT
TRBJ2-6,NA,NA,TRBV4-2,CASSFPGAGANVLTF,TGTGCCAGCAGCTTCCCAGGGGCTGGGGCCAACGTCCTGACTTTC
TRBJ1-1,NA,NA,TRBV6-1,CASTDRTALNTEAFF,TGTGCCAGCACCGATCGGACAGCCCTGAACACTGAAGCTTTCTTT
TRBJ2-1,NA,TRBD2,TRBV12-5,CASGGSGGAEFF,TGTGCTAGTGGCGGTAGCGGGGGGGCAGAGTTCTTC
TRBJ2-2,NA,NA,TRBV7-2,CASSTGLLSYTGELFF,TGTGCCAGCAGCACGGGACTTTTATCTTACACCGGGGAGCTGTTTTTT
TRBJ2-7,NA,TRBD2,TRBV7-4,CASSPWTSYEQYF,TGTGCCAGCAGCCCGTGGACTAGCTACGAGCAGTACTTC
TRBJ1-2,few,NA,TRBV30,CAWSVTRSSYNSGYTF,TGTGCCTGGAGTGTTACCCGTTCCTCTTACAATTCTGGCTACACCTTC
TRBJ2-7,NA,TRBD1,TRBV27,CASSNTGTGVYEQYF,TGTGCCAGCAGTAATACCGGGACAGGGGTCTACGAGCAGTACTTC
TRBJ2-5,NA,NA,TRBV5-4,CASSFYGWETQYF,TGTGCCAGCAGCTTTTACGGGTGGGAGACCCAGTACTTC